Below, one T cell receptor (beta chain) is given with its context. Its antigen is currently not known. No base-level quality is on record; no much larger clone is a single base apart. The sample is drawn from a study of T cell changes during pregnancy in multiple sclerosis (dated by TCRdb to between 2018 and 2020). Describing the broader study: The study looked at changes in the T cell repertoire across pregnancy in women with multiple sclerosis.

Including cysteine and phenylalanine, the CDR3 has 15 amino acids. Of the read, only the CDR3 DNA is kept; its 45 bases are in frame from base 1. Germline trimming: 8 bases from V, 3 bases from J; junction bases outside gene matches: 11. From a lookup of the germline V gene (reference sequence), CDR1 and CDR2 are MNHNY and SVGAGI. Library preparation employed the immunoSEQ multiplex PCR assay. In its TCRdb copy, this immuneACCESS table keeps in-frame sequences only and misses some clones. Where compared with another copy, unresolved V genes explain less than half of these, and the others have no known cause. The sample contains just under 65,000 clones, over 85% of them found a single time. The ten largest make up about 3% of the sample.

The TCR was taken from a female donor with multiple sclerosis, enrolled in a pregnancy study. The input for sequencing was CD8+ T cells from peripheral blood mononuclear cells, taken in the second trimester of pregnancy. Recombination connected TRBV6-6 to TRBJ1-1; 8 central nucleotides agree with TRBD1. The CDR3 loop reads CASGQPTTGDTEAFF. The DNA sequence follows: TGTGCCAGCGGCCAACCGACGACAGGGGACACTGAAGCTTTCTTT.